The next 2 T cell receptor beta chains were all read from a single sample in a study of T cells expressing NK-cell markers. TCRdb re-called the 5' RACE reads; one entry per CDR3 protein, DNA not given. The sample table includes approximately 420,000 distinct CDR3 sequences. Material for sequencing was blood T cells: a sorted CD56 or NKG2C T cell subset, CD4+ or CD8+ T cells, or bulk PBMC T cells (not recorded which). Source of these receptors: a woman in her fifties or sixties in good health.

The chain links TRBV20-1 to TRBJ2-3; TCRdb's assignment of TRBD1 cannot be checked, as there is no DNA. This CDR3 region has 17 residues. Germline-derived CDR1 and CDR2 are DFQATT and SNEGSKA (reference sequence). The CDR3 protein is CSASDKLRDRVVDTQYF.

V gene TRBV28 combines with J gene TRBJ2-3; the TRBD1 assignment by TCRdb is unverifiable without DNA. Germline V gene sequence: CDR1 MDHEN, CDR2 SYDVKM. The CDR3 runs 13 residues. CDR3 sequence: CASTSRAGDTQYF.